The sequence of this TCR beta chain was determined in a study of blood T cells in healthy people across ages. This CDR3 contains 15 residues. The germline CDR1 and CDR2 sequences are SGHNT and YENEEA. V was pared by 5 bases and J by 1 base, with 14 bases between. With a J-beta primer mix and a sample-barcoded 5' primer, a second PCR ran about 7 to 12 cycles. MiXCR, applied by TCRdb to the 5' RACE reads, yields one record per CDR3 protein. Among nearly 1 million distinct CDR3 sequences, 51% were seen once, and the ten largest hold about 22%. The sequenced sample consisted of blood. This clonotype was sampled from an older woman in good health. The chain links TRBV11-3 to TRBJ2-5; tentatively, D is TRBD1 (6 bases). The CDR3, as DNA: TGTGCCAGCAGCAGCAGGACAGACTTCCAAGAGACCCAGTACTTC. Translating gives CASSSRTDFQETQYF.